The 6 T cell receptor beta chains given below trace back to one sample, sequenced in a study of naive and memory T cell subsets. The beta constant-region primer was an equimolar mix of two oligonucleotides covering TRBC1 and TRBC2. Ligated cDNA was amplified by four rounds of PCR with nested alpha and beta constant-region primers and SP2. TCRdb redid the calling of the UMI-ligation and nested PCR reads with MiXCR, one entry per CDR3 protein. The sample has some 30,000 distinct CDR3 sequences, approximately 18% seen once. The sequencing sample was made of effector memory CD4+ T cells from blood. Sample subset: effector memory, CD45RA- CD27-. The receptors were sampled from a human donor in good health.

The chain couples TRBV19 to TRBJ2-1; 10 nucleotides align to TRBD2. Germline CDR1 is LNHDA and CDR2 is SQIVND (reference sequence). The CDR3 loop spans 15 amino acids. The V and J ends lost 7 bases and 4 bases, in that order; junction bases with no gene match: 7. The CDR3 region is CASNRLAGVYNEQFF. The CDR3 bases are TGTGCCAGTAATCGGCTAGCGGGAGTATACAATGAGCAGTTCTTC.

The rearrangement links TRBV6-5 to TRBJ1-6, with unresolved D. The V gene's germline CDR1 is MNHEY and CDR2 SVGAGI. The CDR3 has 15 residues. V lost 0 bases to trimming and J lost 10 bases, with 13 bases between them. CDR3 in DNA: TGTGCCAGCAGTTACTCTGGAAATGGGCGCTCACCCCTCCACTTT. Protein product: CASSYSGNGRSPLHF.

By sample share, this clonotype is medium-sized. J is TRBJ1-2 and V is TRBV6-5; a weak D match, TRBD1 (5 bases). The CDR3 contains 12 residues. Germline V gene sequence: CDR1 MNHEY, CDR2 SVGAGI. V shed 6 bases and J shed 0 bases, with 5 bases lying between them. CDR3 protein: CASRGANYGYTF. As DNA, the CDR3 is TGTGCCAGCAGGGGGGCTAACTATGGCTACACCTTC.

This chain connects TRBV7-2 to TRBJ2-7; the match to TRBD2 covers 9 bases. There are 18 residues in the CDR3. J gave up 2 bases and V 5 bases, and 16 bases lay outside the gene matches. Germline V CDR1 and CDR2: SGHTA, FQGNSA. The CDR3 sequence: CASSLAIAGERRTYEQYF. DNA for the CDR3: TGTGCCAGCAGCCTCGCGATAGCGGGGGAGCGCCGTACCTACGAGCAGTACTTC. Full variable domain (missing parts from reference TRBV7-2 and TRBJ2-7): GAGVSQSPSNKVTEKGKDVELRCDPISGHTALYWYRQSLGQGLEFLIYFQGNSAPDKSGLPSDRFSAERTGGSVSTLTIQRTQQEDSAVYLCASSLAIAGERRTYEQYFGPGTRLTVT.

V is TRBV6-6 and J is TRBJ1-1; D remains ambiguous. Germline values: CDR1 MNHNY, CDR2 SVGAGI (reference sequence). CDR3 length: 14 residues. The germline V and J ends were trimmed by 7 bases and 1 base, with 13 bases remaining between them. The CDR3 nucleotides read TGTGCCAGCACCGACCCCCCCGCGAACACTGAAGCTTTCTTT. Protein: CASTDPPANTEAFF.

CDR3 loop: CASRETTGELFF. The CDR3 DNA follows: TGTGCCAGCAGAGAGACTACCGGGGAGCTGTTTTTT. The rearrangement links TRBV6-5 to TRBJ2-2; no clear D. The CDR3 length is 12 residues. In germline, CDR1 is MNHEY, CDR2 SVGAGI. Trimming removed 6 bases at V and 5 bases at J, with 7 bases between.